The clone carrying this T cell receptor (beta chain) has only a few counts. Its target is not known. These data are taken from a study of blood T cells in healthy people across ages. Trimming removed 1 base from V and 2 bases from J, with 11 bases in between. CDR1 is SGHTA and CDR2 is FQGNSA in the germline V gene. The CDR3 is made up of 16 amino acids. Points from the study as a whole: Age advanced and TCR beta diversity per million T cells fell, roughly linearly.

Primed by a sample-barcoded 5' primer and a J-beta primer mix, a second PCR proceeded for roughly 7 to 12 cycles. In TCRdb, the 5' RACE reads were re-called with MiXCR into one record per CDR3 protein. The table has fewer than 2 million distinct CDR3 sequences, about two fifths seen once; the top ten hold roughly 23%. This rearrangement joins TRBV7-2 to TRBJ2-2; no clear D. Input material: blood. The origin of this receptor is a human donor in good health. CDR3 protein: CASSLVSTFNTGELFF. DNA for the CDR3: TGTGCCAGCAGCTTAGTATCCACCTTCAACACCGGGGAGCTGTTTTTT.